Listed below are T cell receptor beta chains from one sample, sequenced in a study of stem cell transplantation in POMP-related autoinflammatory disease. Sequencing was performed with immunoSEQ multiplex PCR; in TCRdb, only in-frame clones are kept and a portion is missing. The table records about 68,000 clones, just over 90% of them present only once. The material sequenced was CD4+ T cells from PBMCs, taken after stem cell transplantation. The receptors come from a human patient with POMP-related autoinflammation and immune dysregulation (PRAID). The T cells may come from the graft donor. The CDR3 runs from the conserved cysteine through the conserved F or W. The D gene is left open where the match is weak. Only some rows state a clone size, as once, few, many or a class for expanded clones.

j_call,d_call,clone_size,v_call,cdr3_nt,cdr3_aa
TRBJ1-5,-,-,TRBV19,TGTGCCAGTAGCCCGAATGGAGGGAATTACAGGCCCCAGCATTTT,CASSPNGGNYRPQHF
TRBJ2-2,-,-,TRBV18,TGTGCCAGCTCACAAAATGTTCTACTGAGCGGCACCGGGGAGCTGTTTTTT,CASSQNVLLSGTGELFF
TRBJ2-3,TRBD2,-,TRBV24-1,TGTGCCACCAGTTCGGGGGGTCTAGGCACAGATACGCAGTATTTT,CATSSGGLGTDTQYF
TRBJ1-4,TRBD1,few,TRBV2,TGTGCCAGCAGTTGGGACAGGGGCCGTGAAAAACTGTTTTTT,CASSWDRGREKLFF
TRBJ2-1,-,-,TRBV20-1,TGCAGTGCTAGTGGGACTTCCTCCTACAATGAGCAGTTCTTC,CSASGTSSYNEQFF
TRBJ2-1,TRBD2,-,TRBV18,TGTGCCAGCTCATCCTCGACTAGCGGGGACAATGAGCAGTTCTTC,CASSSSTSGDNEQFF
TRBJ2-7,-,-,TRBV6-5,TGTGCCAGCAGTTACTCGAGGGGGGAGGTGCAGTACTTC,CASSYSRGEVQYF
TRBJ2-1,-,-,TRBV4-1,TGCGCCAGCAGCCTGGTACTAGCCGGCCTGTCCTACAATGAGCAGTTCTTC,CASSLVLAGLSYNEQFF
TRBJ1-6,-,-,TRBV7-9,TGTGCCAGCAGCTCTCCGGGGGGGGATTCACCCCTCCACTTT,CASSSPGGDSPLHF
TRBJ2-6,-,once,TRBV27,TGTGCCAGCAGTGCCGCAGGGTATTTTCCCTCTGGGGCCAACGTCCTGACTTTC,CASSAAGYFPSGANVLTF
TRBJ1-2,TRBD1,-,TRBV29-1,TGCAGCGTTGAAGATCCCCGACAGGGGGCGAAGGGCTACACCTTC,CSVEDPRQGAKGYTF
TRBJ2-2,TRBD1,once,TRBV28,TGTGCCAGCAGTGGACAGGGAGTCAACACCGGGGAGCTGTTTTTT,CASSGQGVNTGELFF